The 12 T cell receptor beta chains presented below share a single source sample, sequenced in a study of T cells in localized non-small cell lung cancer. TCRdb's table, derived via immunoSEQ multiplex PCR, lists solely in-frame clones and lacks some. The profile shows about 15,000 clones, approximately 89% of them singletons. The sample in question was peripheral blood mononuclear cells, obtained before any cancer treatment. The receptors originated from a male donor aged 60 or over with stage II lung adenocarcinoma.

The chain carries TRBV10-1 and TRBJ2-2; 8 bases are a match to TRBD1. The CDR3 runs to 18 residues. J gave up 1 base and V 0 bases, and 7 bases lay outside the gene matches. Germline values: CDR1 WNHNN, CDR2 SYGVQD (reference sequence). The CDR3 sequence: CASSESTWGQENTGELFF. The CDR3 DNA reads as TGCGCCAGCAGTGAGTCGACGTGGGGACAGGAGAACACCGGGGAGCTGTTTTTT.

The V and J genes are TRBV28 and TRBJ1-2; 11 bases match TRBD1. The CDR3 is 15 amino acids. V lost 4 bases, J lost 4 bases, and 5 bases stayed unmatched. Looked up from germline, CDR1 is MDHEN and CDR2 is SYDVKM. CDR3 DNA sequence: TGTGCCAGCAGTTCCGCCGGGACAGGGGGCTATGGCTACACCTTC. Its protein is CASSSAGTGGYGYTF.

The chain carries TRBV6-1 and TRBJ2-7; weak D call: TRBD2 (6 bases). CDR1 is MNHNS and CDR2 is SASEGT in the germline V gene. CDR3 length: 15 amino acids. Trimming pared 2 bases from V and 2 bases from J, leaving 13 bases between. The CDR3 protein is CASSEWAGRTYEQYF. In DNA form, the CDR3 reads TGTGCCAGCAGTGAATGGGCGGGGCGCACCTACGAGCAGTACTTC.

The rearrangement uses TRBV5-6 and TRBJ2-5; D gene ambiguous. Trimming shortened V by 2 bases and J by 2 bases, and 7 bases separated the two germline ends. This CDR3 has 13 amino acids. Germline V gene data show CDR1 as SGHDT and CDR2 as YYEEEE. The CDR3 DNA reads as TGTGCCAGCAGCTTAAGCATTCAAGAGACCCAGTACTTC. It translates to CASSLSIQETQYF. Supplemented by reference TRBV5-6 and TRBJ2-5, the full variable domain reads DAGVTQSPTHLIKTRGQQVTLRCSPKSGHDTVSWYQQALGQGPQFIFQYYEEEERQRGNFPDRFSGHQFPNYSSELNVNALLLGDSALYLCASSLSIQETQYFGPGTRLLVL.

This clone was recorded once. This CDR3 is CASRTKGVPPGLGYTF. CDR3 nucleotide sequence: TGTGCCAGCAGAACCAAGGGGGTGCCACCCGGTCTCGGCTACACCTTC. The chain joins TRBV5-4 to TRBJ1-2, with D perhaps matching TRBD1 (6 bases). The length of the CDR3 is 16 residues. V was pared by 5 bases and J by 8 bases, with 25 bases between. The V gene's germline CDR1 is SGHNT and CDR2 YYREEE (reference sequence). Based on the CDR3 plus reference TRBV5-4 and TRBJ1-2, the full variable domain is ETGVTQSPTHLIKTRGQQVTLRCSSQSGHNTVSWYQQALGQGPQFIFQYYREEENGRGNFPPRFSGLQFPNYSSELNVNALELDDSALYLCASRTKGVPPGLGYTFGSGTRLTVV.

CDR3 protein: CASSIPQGRDTQYF. DNA of the CDR3: TGTGCCAGCAGCATACCACAGGGGAGGGATACGCAGTATTTT. The chain carries TRBV5-6 and TRBJ2-3, with D perhaps TRBD1 (7 bases). Germline V gene lookup returns CDR1 SGHDT and CDR2 YYEEEE. The CDR3 loop spans 14 amino acids. V was cut by 4 bases and J by 6 bases, with 15 bases left in between.

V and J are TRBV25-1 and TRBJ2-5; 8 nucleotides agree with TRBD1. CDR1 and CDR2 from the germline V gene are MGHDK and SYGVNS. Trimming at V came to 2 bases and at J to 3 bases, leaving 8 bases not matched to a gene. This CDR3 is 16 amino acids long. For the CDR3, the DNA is TGTGCCAGCAGTGAACCACGGACAGGGCCAAAAGAGACCCAGTACTTC. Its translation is CASSEPRTGPKETQYF.

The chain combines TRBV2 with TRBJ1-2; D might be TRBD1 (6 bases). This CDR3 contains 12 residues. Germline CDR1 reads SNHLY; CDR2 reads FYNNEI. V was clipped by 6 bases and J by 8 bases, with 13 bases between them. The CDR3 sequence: CASSPDSKGYTF. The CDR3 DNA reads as TGTGCCAGCAGCCCGGACAGTAAGGGCTACACCTTC.

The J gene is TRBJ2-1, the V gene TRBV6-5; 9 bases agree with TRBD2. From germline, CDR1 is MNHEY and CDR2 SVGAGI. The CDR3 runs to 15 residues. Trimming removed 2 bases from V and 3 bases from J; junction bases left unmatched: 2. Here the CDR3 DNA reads TGTGCCAGCAGTTACGAGCGGGGGGTCTACAATGAGCAGTTCTTC. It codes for CASSYERGVYNEQFF.

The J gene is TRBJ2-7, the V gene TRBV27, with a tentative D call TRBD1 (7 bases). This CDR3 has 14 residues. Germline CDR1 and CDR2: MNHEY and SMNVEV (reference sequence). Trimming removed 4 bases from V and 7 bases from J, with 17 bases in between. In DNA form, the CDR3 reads TGTGCCAGCAGTTATTCTACAGGGGCGGGGGAGCAGTACTTC. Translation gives CASSYSTGAGEQYF.

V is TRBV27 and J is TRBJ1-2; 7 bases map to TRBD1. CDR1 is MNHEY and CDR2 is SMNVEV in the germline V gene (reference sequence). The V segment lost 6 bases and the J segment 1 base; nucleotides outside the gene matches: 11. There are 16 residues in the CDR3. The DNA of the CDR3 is TGTGCCAGCAGCCGCACCAGGGGGGGTAGTAACTATGGCTACACCTTC. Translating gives CASSRTRGGSNYGYTF.

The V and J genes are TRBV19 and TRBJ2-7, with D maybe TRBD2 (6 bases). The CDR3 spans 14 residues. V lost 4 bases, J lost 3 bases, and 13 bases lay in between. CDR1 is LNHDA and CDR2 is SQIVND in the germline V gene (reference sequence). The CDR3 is CASSTLSSDYEQYF. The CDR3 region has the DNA TGTGCCAGTAGTACTCTTTCTAGCGACTACGAGCAGTACTTC. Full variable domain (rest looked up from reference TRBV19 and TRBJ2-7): DGGITQSPKYLFRKEGQNVTLSCEQNLNHDAMYWYRQDPGQGLRLIYYSQIVNDFQKGDIAEGYSVSREKKESFPLTVTSAQKNPTAFYLCASSTLSSDYEQYFGPGTRLTVT.